These 2 T cell receptor beta chains were all obtained from the same sample, sequenced in a study of blood T cell repertoires in COVID-19 (TCRdb year 2020). The method behind the library was the immunoSEQ multiplex PCR assay. Here the immuneACCESS table is served through TCRdb, limited to in-frame sequences with V and J called. Missing clones are a known gap in these copies; in checked studies unresolved V genes cover under half, and the rest lacks a known reason. Across this sample there are fewer than 200,000 clones, with approximately 91% seen only once. The ten largest clonotypes hold around 4.8% of the sample. Sample: peripheral blood. These receptors were taken from a man in his late teens or twenties with COVID-19, enrolled during active disease.

The J gene is TRBJ2-1, the V gene TRBV6-2 or TRBV6-3, with D maybe TRBD2 (5 bases). This CDR3 has 14 amino acids. The germline gives CDR1 MNHEY, CDR2 SVGEGT. Deletions cut 4 bases from V and 6 bases from J, with 13 bases between. DNA for the CDR3: TGTGCCAGCAGTTCGGTGGGAGTCCTCAATGAGCAGTTCTTC. Protein sequence: CASSSVGVLNEQFF.

The chain uses TRBV27 and TRBJ1-5; tentatively, D is TRBD1 (5 bases). The CDR3 length is 15 residues. The germline V gene has CDR1 MNHEY and CDR2 SMNVEV (reference sequence). V lost 6 bases and J lost 4, with 16 bases in between. In DNA form, the CDR3 reads TGTGCCAGCAGCCCCAGAGACAGAGCAAATCAGCCCCAGCATTTT. Protein: CASSPRDRANQPQHF.